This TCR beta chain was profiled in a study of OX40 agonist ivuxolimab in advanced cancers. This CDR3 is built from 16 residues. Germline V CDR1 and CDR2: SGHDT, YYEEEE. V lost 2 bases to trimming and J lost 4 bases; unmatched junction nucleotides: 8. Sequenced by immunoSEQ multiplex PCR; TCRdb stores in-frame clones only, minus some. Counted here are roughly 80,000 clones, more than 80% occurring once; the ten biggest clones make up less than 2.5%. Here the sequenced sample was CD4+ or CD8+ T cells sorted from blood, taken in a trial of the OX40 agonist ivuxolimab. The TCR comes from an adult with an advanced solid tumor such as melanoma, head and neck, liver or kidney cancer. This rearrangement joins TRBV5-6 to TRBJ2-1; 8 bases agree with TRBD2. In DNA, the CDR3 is TGTGCCAGCAGCTTTGATCGCGGGGGGACTTACAATGAGCAGTTCTTC. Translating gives CASSFDRGGTYNEQFF.